Reported below is one T cell receptor beta chain. The data stem from a study of blood T cell repertoires in COVID-19. V dropped 2 bases and J dropped 6; count of bases not matched to a gene: 6. From germline, CDR1 is SGHNT and CDR2 YYREEE (reference sequence). The CDR3 totals 16 residues. Profiled with immunoSEQ multiplex PCR; TCRdb holds only in-frame clones, not every one. In the table there are 200,000 to 250,000 clones, more than 65% of which are singletons. J is TRBJ1-6 and V is TRBV5-4; 9 bases are shared with TRBD1. Sequencing was carried out using peripheral blood. This receptor was identified in a woman of 80 years or more with acute or convalescent COVID-19. This chain's CDR3 is CASSLDRGSLNSPLHF. The CDR3 bases are TGTGCCAGCAGCTTAGACAGGGGGTCCCTTAATTCACCCCTCCACTTT.